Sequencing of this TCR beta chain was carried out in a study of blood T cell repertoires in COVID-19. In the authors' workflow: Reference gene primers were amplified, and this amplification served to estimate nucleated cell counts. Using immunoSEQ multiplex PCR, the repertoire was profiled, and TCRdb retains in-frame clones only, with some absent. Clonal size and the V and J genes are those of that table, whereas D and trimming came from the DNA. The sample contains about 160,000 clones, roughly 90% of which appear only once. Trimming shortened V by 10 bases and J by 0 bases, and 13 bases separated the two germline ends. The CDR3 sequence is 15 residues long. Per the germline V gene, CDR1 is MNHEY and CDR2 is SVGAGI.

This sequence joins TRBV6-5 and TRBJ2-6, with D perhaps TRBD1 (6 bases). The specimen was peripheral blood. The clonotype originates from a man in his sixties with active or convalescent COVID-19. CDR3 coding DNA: TGTGCCAACAGAGGGGGTACCTCTGGGGCCAACGTCCTGACTTTC. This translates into CANRGGTSGANVLTF.